The clone carrying this TCR beta chain was found once. The target antigen is unknown. The CDR3 runs to 15 residues. V was clipped by 1 base and J by 8 bases; unmatched bases: 3. The germline CDR1 and CDR2 sequences are LGHNA and YNFKEQ. cDNA libraries for TCR beta contained unique molecular identifiers. The yield from roughly 1 to 10 million T cells was around 500,000 cDNA molecules in total. Via MiXCR, TCRdb re-called the PCR reads, giving one row per CDR3 protein. The repertoire holds approximately 690,000 distinct CDR3 sequences, 55% to 60% seen once, with over 9% in the top ten. The data belong to a study of post-analysis software for immune sequencing data. Whole-study results and caveats: In patients, five or six TRBV segments were more frequent than in controls, with TRBV5-6, TRBV5-1 and TRBV20-1 among them. Samples made in the same batch grouped tightly together by F measure.

The origin of this receptor is a girl aged 2 to 9 with multiple sclerosis. V usage is TRBV4-2 and J usage is TRBJ1-6, with 9 bases fitting TRBD1. Sequenced input: blood. Here the CDR3 DNA reads TGTGCCAGCAGCCAAGCAACAGGGGGCGATTCACCCCTCCACTTT. It encodes CASSQATGGDSPLHF.